Listed below are T cell receptor beta chains from one sample, sequenced in a study. MiXCR was run by TCRdb on the 5' RACE reads, yielding one entry per CDR3 protein. The table includes over 55,000 distinct CDR3 sequences, around 28% detected once. The source material was tumor-infiltrating memory CD4+ T cells sorted from the breast tumor. All receptors derive from a female donor with breast cancer. Each CDR3 is given with its conserved first and last residue. A D gene is named only where the DNA matches it firmly. Part of the rows lack a size; the others show once, few, many or a class for expanded clones.

CDR3nt	CDR3aa	d_gene	j_gene	v_gene	abundance
TGTGCCAGCAGTCCATCGGGAGGTTCCAACTATGGCTACACCTTC	CASSPSGGSNYGYTF	-	TRBJ1-2	TRBV6-5	few
TGCGCCAGCAGCTTATCGACAGGGGCGGGCACTGAAGCTTTCTTT	CASSLSTGAGTEAFF	TRBD1	TRBJ1-1	TRBV5-1	-
TGTGCCAGCAGCCTCCCGTCAGGGGTAGAAGCTTTCTTT	CASSLPSGVEAFF	-	TRBJ1-1	TRBV6-5	-
TGTGCTAGCAGCTCTCAGGTGAACACTGAAGCTTTCTTT	CASSSQVNTEAFF	-	TRBJ1-1	TRBV7-7	-
TGTGCCAGCAGTCCATCCCGCGTTAATATGAACACTGAAGCTTTCTTT	CASSPSRVNMNTEAFF	-	TRBJ1-1	TRBV28	few
TGTGCCAGCACCCAGGGGGCGTTGGGCAATCAGCCCCAGCATTTT	CASTQGALGNQPQHF	TRBD1	TRBJ1-5	TRBV12-3/TRBV12-4	-
TGTGCCAGCAGCACCCCCGGGGGATCCTACGAGCAGTACTTC	CASSTPGGSYEQYF	-	TRBJ2-7	TRBV7-6	-
TGCGCCAGCAGCTTGGAGCCGGGACAGGGATTTGAAGCTTTCTTT	CASSLEPGQGFEAFF	TRBD1	TRBJ1-1	TRBV5-1	-
TGTGCCAGCAGCCCGAGGGGGTCCTCTGGAAACACCATATATTTT	CASSPRGSSGNTIYF	-	TRBJ1-3	TRBV7-6	-
TGCGCCAGCAGCCAAGTTTTACAGGGGATGGGTGAGCAGTACTTC	CASSQVLQGMGEQYF	TRBD1	TRBJ2-7	TRBV4-3	few
TGCAGTGCTAGACGGCACATGAACACTGAAGCTTTCTTT	CSARRHMNTEAFF	-	TRBJ1-1	TRBV20-1	few
TGTGCCAGCAGCTTTCGGGAGGGCCGAAAAGATACGCAGTATTTT	CASSFREGRKDTQYF	TRBD2	TRBJ2-3	TRBV7-2	once
TGCGCCAGCAGCCCTACTCGACAGGGGGGGTATGGCTACACCTTC	CASSPTRQGGYGYTF	TRBD1	TRBJ1-2	TRBV4-3	few
TGCGGTGCTAGAGATGAACAGCCCAATCAGCCCCAGCATTTT	CGARDEQPNQPQHF	-	TRBJ1-5	TRBV20-1	-
TGTGCCACCAGTGATTTGGACGAAAATCAGCCCCAGCATTTT	CATSDLDENQPQHF	-	TRBJ1-5	TRBV24-1	few
TGCAGTGCCTCCGACAGAACGACTAACTATGGCTACACCTTC	CSASDRTTNYGYTF	-	TRBJ1-2	TRBV20-1	-
TGTGCCAGCAACGGACAGGGGGATTCACCCCTCCACTTT	CASNGQGDSPLHF	TRBD1	TRBJ1-6	TRBV12-3/TRBV12-4	-
TGCGCCAGCAGCTTACGGGCTAGCGGGAGTCCCGAGTACTTC	CASSLRASGSPEYF	TRBD2	TRBJ2-7	TRBV5-1	once
TGTGCCAGCAGTGTAGCAGCGGCGGGAGAGACCCAGTACTTC	CASSVAAAGETQYF	-	TRBJ2-5	TRBV2	few
TGTGCCATCAGCCCAGGAGCGGGAGGGCAAGAGCAGTACTTC	CAISPGAGGQEQYF	TRBD2	TRBJ2-7	TRBV10-3	-
TGTGCCAGCAGCTTAGCGCGCAGTTCAGACGAGCAGTACTTC	CASSLARSSDEQYF	-	TRBJ2-7	TRBV7-9	-
TGTGCCAGCAGCGTTAGGGGTTCGGAGACCCAGTACTTC	CASSVRGSETQYF	-	TRBJ2-5	TRBV7-9	-
TGTGCCAGCAGCGTCACCGGGGGGAGTGGTTCACCCCTCCACTTT	CASSVTGGSGSPLHF	-	TRBJ1-6	TRBV9	many
TGTGCCAGCAGGACCTCTTCAGGGAGAACTAACTATGGCTACACCTTC	CASRTSSGRTNYGYTF	-	TRBJ1-2	TRBV6-1	-
TGCGCCAGGCTACCCGGACAGGGCCCTCCCAGAGGCACTGAAGCTTTCTTT	CARLPGQGPPRGTEAFF	TRBD1	TRBJ1-1	TRBV10-1	-
TGCGCCAGCAGCTTGGACAGCACTAGCGTCAATGAGCAGTTCTTC	CASSLDSTSVNEQFF	TRBD2	TRBJ2-1	TRBV5-1	-
TGTGCCAGCAGCCTCACAGGGGGCGCGTACGAGCAGTACTTC	CASSLTGGAYEQYF	TRBD1	TRBJ2-7	TRBV28	-
TGCGCCAGCAGCTTGGAATGGTCTCGGAGAACTGAAGCTTTCTTT	CASSLEWSRRTEAFF	-	TRBJ1-1	TRBV5-1	-
TGCAGTGGGGGCTTGCAAGGGACCCAGTACTTC	CSGGLQGTQYF	-	TRBJ2-5	TRBV20-1	few
TGCGCCAGCAGCTTAGTCATCCAAGAGACCCAGTACTTC	CASSLVIQETQYF	-	TRBJ2-5	TRBV5-1	-
TGTGCCAGCAGTTCAACGTCTGGAAACACCATATATTTT	CASSSTSGNTIYF	-	TRBJ1-3	TRBV12-3/TRBV12-4	few
TGCGCCAGCAGACGTCAAGAGACCCAGTACTTC	CASRRQETQYF	-	TRBJ2-5	TRBV5-1	-
TGTGCCAGCAGTTCATCAAGGCCGGGGATATTCAACAATGAGCAGTTCTTC	CASSSSRPGIFNNEQFF	-	TRBJ2-1	TRBV25-1	few
TGTGCCAGCAGTCGCGGAAGGGGAAAGCCCCAGCATTTT	CASSRGRGKPQHF	-	TRBJ1-5	TRBV6-5	-
TGCAGTGCTGCCGATTGGACTAGCGGGAGCACAGATACGCAGTATTTT	CSAADWTSGSTDTQYF	TRBD2	TRBJ2-3	TRBV20-1	few
TGTGCCAGCAGTCCAACTAGCGGGAGTAGAGAGACCCAGTACTTC	CASSPTSGSRETQYF	TRBD2	TRBJ2-5	TRBV27	few
TGTGCCGGCAGCTTAGCGGTCCAGACCGGGGAGCTGTTTTTT	CAGSLAVQTGELFF	-	TRBJ2-2	TRBV7-9	-
TGCGCCAGCAGCTTGGGGGCACAGCCCACCTACAATGAGCAGTTCTTC	CASSLGAQPTYNEQFF	-	TRBJ2-1	TRBV5-1	-
TGCAGCGTTGGCCGGGACACCGTCGGGGAGCAGTACTTC	CSVGRDTVGEQYF	-	TRBJ2-7	TRBV29-1	few
TGTGCCAGCAGCCAGACCCGTGGTGGCTATGGCTACACCTTC	CASSQTRGGYGYTF	-	TRBJ1-2	TRBV5-6	-
TGTGCCAGCAGCTTACAGGGCTCGGGTGAGCAGTACTTC	CASSLQGSGEQYF	-	TRBJ2-7	TRBV7-3	few
TGTGCCAGCAGCCGCCGGCGGGCGGGGGGCAGTGCAGATACGCAGTATTTT	CASSRRRAGGSADTQYF	TRBD2	TRBJ2-3	TRBV12-3/TRBV12-4	-
TGTGCCAGCAGCTTACAGGGAAATCGTGAGCAGTTCTTC	CASSLQGNREQFF	-	TRBJ2-1	TRBV7-2	-
TGTGCCAGCAGCCTTGGCGGACTAGCCAAAAACATTCAGTACTTC	CASSLGGLAKNIQYF	-	TRBJ2-4	TRBV7-2	many
TGTGCCAGCAGCCTTTGGGGGGTGACAGGGACGGCGAATGAGCAGTTCTTC	CASSLWGVTGTANEQFF	-	TRBJ2-1	TRBV6-1	-
TGTGCCAGCATGTCGTTGCGCAGAAACACTGAAGCTTTCTTT	CASMSLRRNTEAFF	-	TRBJ1-1	TRBV27	few
TGTGCCACGAGAACTACCAGGGGGAAACAAGAGACCCAGTACTTC	CATRTTRGKQETQYF	TRBD1	TRBJ2-5	TRBV11-2	few
TGTGCCACCAGTGACCGGACTCAAAGGGGAGAGACCCAGTACTTC	CATSDRTQRGETQYF	-	TRBJ2-5	TRBV24-1	-
TGTGCCACCAGTGATTCGGACAGAAATGAGCAGTTCTTC	CATSDSDRNEQFF	-	TRBJ2-1	TRBV24-1	few